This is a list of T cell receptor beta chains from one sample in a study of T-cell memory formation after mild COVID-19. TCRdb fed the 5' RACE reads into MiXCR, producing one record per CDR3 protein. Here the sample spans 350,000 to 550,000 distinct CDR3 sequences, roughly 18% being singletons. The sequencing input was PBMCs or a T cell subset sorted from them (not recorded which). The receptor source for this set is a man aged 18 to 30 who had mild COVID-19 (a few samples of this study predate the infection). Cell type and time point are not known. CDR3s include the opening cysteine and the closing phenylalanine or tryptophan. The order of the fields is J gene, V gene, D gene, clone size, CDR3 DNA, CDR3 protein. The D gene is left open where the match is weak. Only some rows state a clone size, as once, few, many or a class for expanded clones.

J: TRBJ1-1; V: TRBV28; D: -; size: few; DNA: TGTGCCAGCCGTGTCATTACAGGGAGATTCACTGAAGCTTTCTTT; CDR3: CASRVITGRFTEAFF
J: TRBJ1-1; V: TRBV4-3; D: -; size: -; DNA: TGCGCCAGCAGCCAAGATCTTGGGGGGTGGGACACTGAAGCTTTCTTT; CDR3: CASSQDLGGWDTEAFF
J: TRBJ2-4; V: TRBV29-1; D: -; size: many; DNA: TGCAGCGTTGAGAAGGCAAAGAACATTCAGTACTTC; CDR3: CSVEKAKNIQYF
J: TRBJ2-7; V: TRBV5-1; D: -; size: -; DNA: TGCGCCAGCAGCTCCCGACTCTACGAGCAGTACTTC; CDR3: CASSSRLYEQYF
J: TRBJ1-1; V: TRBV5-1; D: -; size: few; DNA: TGCGCCAGCAGCGGGAGGGGACTGAACACTGAAGCTTTCTTT; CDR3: CASSGRGLNTEAFF
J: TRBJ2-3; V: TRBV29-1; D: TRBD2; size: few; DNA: TGCAGCGTTATCGCGGGGGAGTACACAGATACGCAGTATTTT; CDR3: CSVIAGEYTDTQYF
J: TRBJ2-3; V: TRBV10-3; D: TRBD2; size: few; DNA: TGTGCCACTACGGAAAGCGGGGAGAGCACAGATACGCAGTATTTT; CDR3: CATTESGESTDTQYF
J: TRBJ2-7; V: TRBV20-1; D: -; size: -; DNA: TGCAGTGCTAGTGACACAGGAATTTACGAGCAGTACTTC; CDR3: CSASDTGIYEQYF
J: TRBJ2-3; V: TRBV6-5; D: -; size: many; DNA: TGTGCCAGCAGTCCATGGACCGCAGTAGCAGATACGCAGTATTTT; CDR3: CASSPWTAVADTQYF
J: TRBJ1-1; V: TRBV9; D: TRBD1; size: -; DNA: TGTGCCAGCACCATAATGACGACAGGGTGCGGCACTGAAGCTTTCTTT; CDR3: CASTIMTTGCGTEAFF
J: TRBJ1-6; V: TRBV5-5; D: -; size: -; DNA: TGTGCCAGCAATCCGAGGGGGAGCTCCTATAATTCACCCCTCCACTTT; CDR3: CASNPRGSSYNSPLHF
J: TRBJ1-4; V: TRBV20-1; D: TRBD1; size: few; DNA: TGCAGTGCTGGACAGGGGACCTCAACTAATGAAAAACTGTTTTTT; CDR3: CSAGQGTSTNEKLFF
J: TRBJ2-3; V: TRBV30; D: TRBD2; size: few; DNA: TGTGCCTGGAGCCTGACTAGCCAAGATACGCAGTATTTT; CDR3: CAWSLTSQDTQYF
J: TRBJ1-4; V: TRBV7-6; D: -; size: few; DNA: TGTGCCAGCAGCTTAACAGGGAATGCTAATGAAAAACTGTTTTTT; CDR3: CASSLTGNANEKLFF
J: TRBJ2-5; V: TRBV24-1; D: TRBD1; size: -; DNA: TGTGCCACCAGTGGTGACAGGGGGCAAACAGAGACCCAGTACTTC; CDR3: CATSGDRGQTETQYF
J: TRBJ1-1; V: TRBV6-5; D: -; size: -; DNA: TGTGCCAGCAGTAGCCGGTCGACAGGCGGCACTGAAGCTTTCTTT; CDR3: CASSSRSTGGTEAFF
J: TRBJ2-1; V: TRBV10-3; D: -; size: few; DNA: TGTGCCATCAGTGACAGGGTAGGCTACAATGAGCAGTTCTTC; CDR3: CAISDRVGYNEQFF
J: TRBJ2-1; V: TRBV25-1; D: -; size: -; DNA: TGTGCCAGCAGTATACGACAGGATGAGCAGTTCTTC; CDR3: CASSIRQDEQFF
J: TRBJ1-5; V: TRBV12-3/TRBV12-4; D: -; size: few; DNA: TGTGCCAGCAGCACGCGGGAGGAGGGGGGTCAGCCCCAGCATTTT; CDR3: CASSTREEGGQPQHF
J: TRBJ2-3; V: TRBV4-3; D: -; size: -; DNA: TGCGCCAGCAGCCAACAACTACGAGTCACAGATACGCAGTATTTT; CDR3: CASSQQLRVTDTQYF
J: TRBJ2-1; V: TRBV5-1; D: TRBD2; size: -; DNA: TGCGCCAGCAGCTTGGGAGCGGGGGGCCCGCCCCCCAATGAGCAGTTCTTC; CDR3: CASSLGAGGPPPNEQFF
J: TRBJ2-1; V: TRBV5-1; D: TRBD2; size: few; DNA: TGCGCCAGCAGCTTGGTACAACTAGCGGGGGGGAATGAGCAGTTCTTC; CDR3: CASSLVQLAGGNEQFF
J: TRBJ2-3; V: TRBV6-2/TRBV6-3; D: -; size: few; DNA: TGTGCCAGCAGTTTGAGCCGGACATACACAGATACGCAGTATTTT; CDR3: CASSLSRTYTDTQYF
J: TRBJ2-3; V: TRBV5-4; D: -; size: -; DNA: TGTGCCAGCAGCGGCCACGGGGCCGCGAAGGCCGATACGCAGTATTTT; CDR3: CASSGHGAAKADTQYF
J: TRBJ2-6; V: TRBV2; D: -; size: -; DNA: TGTGCCAGTTCAGCCCCGCTCAGTAGGGGGATTAGCTCTGGGGCCAACGTCCTGACTTTC; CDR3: CASSAPLSRGISSGANVLTF
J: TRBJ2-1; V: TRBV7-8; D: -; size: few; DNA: TGTGCCAGCCGCTCGGGGGCCGGCATAGACAATGAGCAGTTCTTC; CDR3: CASRSGAGIDNEQFF
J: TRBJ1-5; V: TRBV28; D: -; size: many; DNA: TGTGCCAGCAGCTCCTCAGGTCAGCCCCAGCATTTT; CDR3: CASSSSGQPQHF
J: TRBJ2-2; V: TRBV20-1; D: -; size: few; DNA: TGCAGTGCTAGGGATTACAGGGCTGGCACCGGGGAGCTGTTTTTT; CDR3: CSARDYRAGTGELFF
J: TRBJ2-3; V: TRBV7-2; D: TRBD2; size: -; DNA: TGTGCCAGCACTCCCGGGGGGGCAGATACGCAGTATTTT; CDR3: CASTPGGADTQYF
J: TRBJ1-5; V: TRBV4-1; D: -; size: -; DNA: TGCGCCAGCAGCTCAGATCGTAGTCAGCCCCAGCATTTT; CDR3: CASSSDRSQPQHF
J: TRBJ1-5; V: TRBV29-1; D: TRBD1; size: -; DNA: TGCAGCGTGGGGGACAGGGGTAGCAATCAGCCCCAGCATTTT; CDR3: CSVGDRGSNQPQHF
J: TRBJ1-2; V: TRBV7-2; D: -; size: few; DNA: TGTGCCAGCAGCTTAAAGTTTAACTATGGCTACACCTTC; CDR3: CASSLKFNYGYTF
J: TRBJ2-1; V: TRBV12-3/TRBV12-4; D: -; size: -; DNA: TGTGCCAGCAGACGAGGACGGACACACTACAATGAGCAGTTCTTC; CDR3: CASRRGRTHYNEQFF